The T cell receptor (beta chain) under discussion was sequenced for a study of glioma-infiltrating T cells. General study findings and limits: Above-expected tissue-blood divergence occurred in all gliomas, most in low-grade ones. CDR3 overlap between tissue and blood was very small.

The iRepertoire nested amplicon-rescue multiplex PCR amplified TCR alpha and beta CDR3s from RNA. One-step reverse transcription and amplification started from about 100-400 ng of tissue mRNA or PBMC total RNA. TCRdb re-analysed the multiplex PCR reads in MiXCR, keeping a single row per CDR3 protein. The sample consists of tens of thousands of distinct CDR3 sequences, 23% of them appearing once. At least ten counts were recorded for this clonotype. As yet, its antigen is unknown. Germline lookup yields CDR1 SGHAT and CDR2 FQNNGV. The CDR3 runs 13 residues. V lost 0 bases and J lost 7, with 9 bases in between.

The chain links TRBV11-2 to TRBJ1-2; perhaps TRBD1 as D (6 bases). The sample consisted of glioma tissue, nonneoplastic brain tissue, or PBMCs (not recorded which). This clonotype was sampled from a human donor with low-grade glioma or glioblastoma, undergoing nonglioma brain surgery, or in good health (not recorded which). The CDR3: CASSLERGSGYTF. CDR3 nucleotide sequence: TGTGCCAGCAGCTTAGAGAGGGGGTCTGGCTACACCTTC.